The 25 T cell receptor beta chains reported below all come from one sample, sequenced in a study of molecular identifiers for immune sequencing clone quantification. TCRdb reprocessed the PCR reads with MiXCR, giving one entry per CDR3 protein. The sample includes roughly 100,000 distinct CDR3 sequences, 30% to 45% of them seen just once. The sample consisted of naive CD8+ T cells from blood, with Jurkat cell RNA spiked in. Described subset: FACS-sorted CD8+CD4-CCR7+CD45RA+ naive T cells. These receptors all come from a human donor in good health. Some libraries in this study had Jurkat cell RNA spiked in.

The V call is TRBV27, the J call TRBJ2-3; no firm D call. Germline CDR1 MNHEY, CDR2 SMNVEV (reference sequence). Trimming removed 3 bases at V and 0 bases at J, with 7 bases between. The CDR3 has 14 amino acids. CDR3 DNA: TGTGCCAGCAGTTTGGGCCAGAGCACAGATACGCAGTATTTT. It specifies CASSLGQSTDTQYF.

The CDR3 DNA sequence: TGTGCCAGCAGCTTGGTAGGGGAAGGAGATACGCAGTATTTT. Its translation: CASSLVGEGDTQYF. V usage is TRBV5-8 and J usage is TRBJ2-3; D might be TRBD1 (5 bases). This CDR3 has 14 amino acids. The V end was cut by 0 bases, the J end by 5 bases, with 10 bases between. Germline loops: CDR1 SGHTS, CDR2 YDEGEE.

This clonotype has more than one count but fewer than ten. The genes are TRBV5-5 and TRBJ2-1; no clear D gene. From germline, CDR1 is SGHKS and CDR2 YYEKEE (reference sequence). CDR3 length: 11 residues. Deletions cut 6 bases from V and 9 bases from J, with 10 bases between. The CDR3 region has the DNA TGTGCCAGCACCAGCAGTAGTGAGCAGTTCTTC. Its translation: CASTSSSEQFF.

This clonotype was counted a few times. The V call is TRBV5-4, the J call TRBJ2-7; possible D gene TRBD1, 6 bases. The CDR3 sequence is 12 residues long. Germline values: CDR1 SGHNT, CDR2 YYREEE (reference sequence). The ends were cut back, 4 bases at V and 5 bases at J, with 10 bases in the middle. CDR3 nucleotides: TGTGCCAGCAGCCGATGGACAGACGAGCAGTACTTC. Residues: CASSRWTDEQYF.

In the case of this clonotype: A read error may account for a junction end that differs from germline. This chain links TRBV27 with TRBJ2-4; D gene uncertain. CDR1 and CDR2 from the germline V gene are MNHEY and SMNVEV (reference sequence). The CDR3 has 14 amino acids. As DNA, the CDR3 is TGTGCCAGCAGTTTATCCCCAGGCCAAAACATTCAGTCCTTC. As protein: CASSLSPGQNIQSF.

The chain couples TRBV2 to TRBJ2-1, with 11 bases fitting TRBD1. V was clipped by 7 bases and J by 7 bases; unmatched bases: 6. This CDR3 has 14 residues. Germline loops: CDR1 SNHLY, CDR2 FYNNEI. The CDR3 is CASTWTGGWNEQFF. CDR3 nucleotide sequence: TGTGCCAGCACCTGGACAGGGGGCTGGAATGAGCAGTTCTTC.

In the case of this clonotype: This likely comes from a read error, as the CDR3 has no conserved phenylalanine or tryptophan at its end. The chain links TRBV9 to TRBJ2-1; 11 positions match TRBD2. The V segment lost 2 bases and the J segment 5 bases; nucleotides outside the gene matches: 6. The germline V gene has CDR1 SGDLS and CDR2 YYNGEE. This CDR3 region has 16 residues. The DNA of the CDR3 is TGTGCCAGCAGCGTTCCACTAGCGGGAGACGACAATGAGCAGTTCATC. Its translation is CASSVPLAGDDNEQFI.

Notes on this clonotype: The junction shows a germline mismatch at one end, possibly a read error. CDR3 sequence reads: CASNADLIAGGPTGTQYF. CDR3 nucleotides: TGTGCCAGCAACGCGGACCTGATAGCGGGAGGGCCGACAGGTACGCAGTATTTT. V usage is TRBV2 and J usage is TRBJ2-3, with TRBD2 matching over 11 bases. Germline-derived CDR1 and CDR2 are SNHLY and FYNNEI. CDR3 size: 18 residues.

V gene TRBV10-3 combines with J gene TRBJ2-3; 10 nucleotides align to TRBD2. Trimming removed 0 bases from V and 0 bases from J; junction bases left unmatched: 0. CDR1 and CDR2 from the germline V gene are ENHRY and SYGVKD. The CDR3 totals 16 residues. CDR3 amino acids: CAISESLAGSTDTQYF. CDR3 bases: TGTGCCATCAGTGAGTCACTAGCGGGGAGCACAGATACGCAGTATTTT.

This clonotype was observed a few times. CDR3: CASSLHRYSNQPQHF. CDR3 coding DNA: TGTGCCAGCAGTTTACACAGATATAGCAATCAGCCCCAGCATTTT. The chain is built from TRBV27 and TRBJ1-5, with unresolved D. There are 15 residues in the CDR3. The germline V gene encodes CDR1 MNHEY and CDR2 SMNVEV (reference sequence). Between the trimmed V and J ends, which lost 2 bases and 0 bases, there was a span of 8 bases.

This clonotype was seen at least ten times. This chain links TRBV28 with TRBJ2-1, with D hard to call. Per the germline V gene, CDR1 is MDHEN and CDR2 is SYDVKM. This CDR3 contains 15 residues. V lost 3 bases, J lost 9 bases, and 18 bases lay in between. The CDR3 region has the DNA TGTGCCAGCAGTTTTCCGCGTGGCACCCCCGGTGAGCAGTTCTTC. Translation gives CASSFPRGTPGEQFF.

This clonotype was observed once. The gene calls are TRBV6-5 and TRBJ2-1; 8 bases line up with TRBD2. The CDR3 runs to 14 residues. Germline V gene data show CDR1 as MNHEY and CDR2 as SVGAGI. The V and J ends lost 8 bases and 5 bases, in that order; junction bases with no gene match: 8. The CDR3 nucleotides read TGTGCCAGCTTTAAAACGGGACTAGACAATGAGCAGTTCTTC. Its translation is CASFKTGLDNEQFF.

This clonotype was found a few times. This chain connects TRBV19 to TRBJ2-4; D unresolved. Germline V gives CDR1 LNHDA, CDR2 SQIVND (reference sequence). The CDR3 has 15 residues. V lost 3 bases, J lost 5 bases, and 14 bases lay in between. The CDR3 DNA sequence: TGTGCCAGTAGTATTTGGGCTCATGGAGAAAACATTCAGTACTTC. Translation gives CASSIWAHGENIQYF.

The CDR3 here is CASSSENTGELFF. The CDR3 DNA follows: TGTGCCAGCAGTTCGGAGAACACCGGGGAGCTGTTTTTT. The chain couples TRBV28 to TRBJ2-2; no clear D gene. In germline, CDR1 is MDHEN, CDR2 SYDVKM. CDR3 length equals 13 residues. V lost 4 bases and J lost 1, with 4 bases in between.

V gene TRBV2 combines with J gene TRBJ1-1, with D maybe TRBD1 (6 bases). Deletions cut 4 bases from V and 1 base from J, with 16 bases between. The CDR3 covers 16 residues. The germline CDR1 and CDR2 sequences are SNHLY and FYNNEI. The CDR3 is CASSVDPPGENTEAFF. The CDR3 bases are TGTGCCAGCAGTGTAGATCCGCCAGGGGAGAACACTGAAGCTTTCTTT.

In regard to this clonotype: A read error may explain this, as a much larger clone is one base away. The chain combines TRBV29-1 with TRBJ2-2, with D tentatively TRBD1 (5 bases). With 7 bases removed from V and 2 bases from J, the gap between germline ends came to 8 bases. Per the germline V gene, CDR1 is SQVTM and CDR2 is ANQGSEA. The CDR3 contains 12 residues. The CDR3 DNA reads TGCAGCGCTTGGGGCAACACCGGGGAGCTGTTTTTT. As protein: CSAWGNTGELFF.

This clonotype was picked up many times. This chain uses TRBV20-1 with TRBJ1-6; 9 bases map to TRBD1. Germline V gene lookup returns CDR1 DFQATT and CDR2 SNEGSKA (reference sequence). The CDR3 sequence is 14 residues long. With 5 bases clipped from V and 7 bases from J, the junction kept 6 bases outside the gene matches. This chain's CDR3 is CSAPGTGRNSPLHF. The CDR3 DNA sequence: TGCAGTGCTCCCGGGACAGGGAGAAATTCACCCCTCCACTTT.

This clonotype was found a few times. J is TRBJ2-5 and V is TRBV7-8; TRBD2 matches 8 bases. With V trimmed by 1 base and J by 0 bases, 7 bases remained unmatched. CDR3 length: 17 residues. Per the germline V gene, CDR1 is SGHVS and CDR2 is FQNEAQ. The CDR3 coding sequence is TGTGCCAGCAGCTTAGAGGCAGCGGGAGCGTACCAAGAGACCCAGTACTTC. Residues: CASSLEAAGAYQETQYF. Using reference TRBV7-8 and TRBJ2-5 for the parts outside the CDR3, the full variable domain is GAGVSQSPRYKVAKRGQDVALRCDPISGHVSLFWYQQALGQGPEFLTYFQNEAQLDKSGLPSDRFFAERPEGSVSTLKIQRTQQEDSAVYLCASSLEAAGAYQETQYFGPGTRLLVL.

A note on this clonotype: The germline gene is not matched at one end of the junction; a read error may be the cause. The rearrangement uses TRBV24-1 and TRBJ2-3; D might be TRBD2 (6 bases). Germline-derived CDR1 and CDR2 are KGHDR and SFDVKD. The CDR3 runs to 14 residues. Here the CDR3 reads CATSAGLHTGTQYF. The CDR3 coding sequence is TGTGCCACCAGTGCGGGACTTCACACAGGTACGCAGTATTTT.

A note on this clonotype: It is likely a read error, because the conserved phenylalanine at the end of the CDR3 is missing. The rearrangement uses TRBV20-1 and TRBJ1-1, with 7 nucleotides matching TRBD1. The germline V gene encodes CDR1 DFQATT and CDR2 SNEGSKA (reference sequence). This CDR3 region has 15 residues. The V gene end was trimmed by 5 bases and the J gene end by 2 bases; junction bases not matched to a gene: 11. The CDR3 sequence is CSARSWTGLNTEAFY. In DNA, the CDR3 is TGCAGTGCTCGGTCTTGGACAGGCCTAAACACTGAAGCTTTCTAT.

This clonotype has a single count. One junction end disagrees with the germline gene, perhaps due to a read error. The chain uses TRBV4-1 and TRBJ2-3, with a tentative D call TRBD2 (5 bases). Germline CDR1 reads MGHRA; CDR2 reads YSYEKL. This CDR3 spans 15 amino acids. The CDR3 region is CARSLRVGAADTQYF. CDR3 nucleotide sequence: TGCGCCCGCAGCCTGCGGGTGGGTGCAGCAGATACGCAGTATTTT.

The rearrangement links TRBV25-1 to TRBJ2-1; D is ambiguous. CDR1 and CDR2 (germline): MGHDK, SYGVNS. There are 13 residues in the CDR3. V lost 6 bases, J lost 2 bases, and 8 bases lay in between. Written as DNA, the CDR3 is TGTGCCAGCAGATCAAGCACCTACAATGAGCAGTTCTTC. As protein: CASRSSTYNEQFF.

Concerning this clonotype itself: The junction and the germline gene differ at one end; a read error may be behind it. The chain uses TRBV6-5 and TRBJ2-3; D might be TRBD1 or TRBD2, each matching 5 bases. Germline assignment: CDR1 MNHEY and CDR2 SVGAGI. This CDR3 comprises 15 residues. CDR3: CASSYWGRGTDTQYF. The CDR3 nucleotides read TGTGCCAGCAGTTACTGGGGACGGGGCACCGATACGCAGTATTTT.

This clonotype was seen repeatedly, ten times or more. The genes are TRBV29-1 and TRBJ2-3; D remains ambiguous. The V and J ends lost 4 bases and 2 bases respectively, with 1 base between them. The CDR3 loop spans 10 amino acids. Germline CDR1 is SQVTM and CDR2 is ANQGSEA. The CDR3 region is CSVVTDTQYF. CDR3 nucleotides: TGCAGCGTTGTCACAGATACGCAGTATTTT.

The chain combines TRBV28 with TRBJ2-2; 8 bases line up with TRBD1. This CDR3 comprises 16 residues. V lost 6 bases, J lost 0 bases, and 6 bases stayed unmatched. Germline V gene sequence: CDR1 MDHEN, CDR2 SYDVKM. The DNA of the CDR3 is TGTGCCAGCAGAGGGGAACAGGGGGCGAACACCGGGGAGCTGTTTTTT. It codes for CASRGEQGANTGELFF.